A selection of T cell receptor beta chains follows, all from one sample in a study of spatial heterogeneity in lung cancer. MiXCR, applied by TCRdb to the 5' RACE reads, yields one record per CDR3 protein. Altogether 100,000 or so distinct CDR3 sequences are present, approximately 4.4% being singletons, with the ten largest covering roughly 20%. The sequenced sample was lung tumor tissue, obtained at surgery. The receptors come from a male donor with early-stage non-small cell lung cancer. Both conserved end residues are part of each CDR3. The order of the fields is D gene, V gene, J gene, clone size, CDR3 DNA, CDR3 protein. D genes are given only for firm matches. Clone size is stated in some rows and not others, as once, few, many or a class when expanded.

D gene: TRBD2
V gene: TRBV6-5
J gene: TRBJ2-7
clone size: few
CDR3 DNA: TGTACGACTGGGCTAGCGGGAACCTACGAGCAGTACTTC
CDR3 protein: CTTGLAGTYEQYF

D gene: TRBD1
V gene: TRBV15
J gene: TRBJ1-2
clone size: few
CDR3 DNA: TGTGCCACCAGCCAATGGCGGGACAGCTATGGCTACACCTTC
CDR3 protein: CATSQWRDSYGYTF

D gene: .
V gene: TRBV9
J gene: TRBJ2-6
clone size: many
CDR3 DNA: TGTGCCAGCAGCGTAGAGGGTGACAGCTCTGGGGCCAACGTCCTGACTTTC
CDR3 protein: CASSVEGDSSGANVLTF

D gene: TRBD1
V gene: TRBV7-2
J gene: TRBJ1-4
clone size: many
CDR3 DNA: TGTGCCAGCAGCCGGGACAGGGAGGAAAAACTGTTTTTT
CDR3 protein: CASSRDREEKLFF

D gene: TRBD2
V gene: TRBV29-1
J gene: TRBJ2-5
clone size: many
CDR3 DNA: TGCAGCGTGGCGGGACTAGCGGGAGTAGAGACCCAGTACTTC
CDR3 protein: CSVAGLAGVETQYF

D gene: TRBD2
V gene: TRBV2
J gene: TRBJ2-4
clone size: many
CDR3 DNA: TGTGCCAGCAGGGGACTAGGATACCTAGCCAAAAACATTCAGTACTTC
CDR3 protein: CASRGLGYLAKNIQYF

D gene: .
V gene: TRBV15
J gene: TRBJ2-1
clone size: many
CDR3 DNA: TGTGCCACCAGCAGACGGGGCTCCAATGAGCAGTTCTTC
CDR3 protein: CATSRRGSNEQFF

D gene: TRBD2
V gene: TRBV20-1
J gene: TRBJ2-7
clone size: .
CDR3 DNA: TGCAGTGCTTGGACGGGACTAGCGGGAGGGAGTAGGGAGCAGTACTTC
CDR3 protein: CSAWTGLAGGSREQYF

D gene: TRBD2
V gene: TRBV7-2
J gene: TRBJ2-3
clone size: .
CDR3 DNA: TGTGCCAGCAGCCAGGCCGGGACTAGCACGACCACGCAGTATTTT
CDR3 protein: CASSQAGTSTTTQYF

D gene: .
V gene: TRBV5-1
J gene: TRBJ2-5
clone size: .
CDR3 DNA: TGCGCCAGCAGAGCCGGGGTCAACGTCGGAGAGACCCAGTACTTC
CDR3 protein: CASRAGVNVGETQYF

D gene: TRBD1
V gene: TRBV10-3
J gene: TRBJ2-7
clone size: many
CDR3 DNA: TGTGCCATCAGTTCGACAGGGCAGGGACCCTACGAGCAGTACTTC
CDR3 protein: CAISSTGQGPYEQYF

D gene: .
V gene: TRBV5-1
J gene: TRBJ2-1
clone size: many
CDR3 DNA: TGCGCCAGCAGCTTGGAGGATGAGCAGTTCTTC
CDR3 protein: CASSLEDEQFF

D gene: TRBD2
V gene: TRBV12-3/TRBV12-4
J gene: TRBJ2-2
clone size: many
CDR3 DNA: TGTGCCAGCAGTCTTGGACTAGCGGGACAAACCGGGGAGCTGTTTTTT
CDR3 protein: CASSLGLAGQTGELFF

D gene: .
V gene: TRBV10-2
J gene: TRBJ1-5
clone size: many
CDR3 DNA: TGCGCCAGCAGTGAACAGGGCTTGTCTCAGCCCCAGCATTTT
CDR3 protein: CASSEQGLSQPQHF

D gene: TRBD2
V gene: TRBV28
J gene: TRBJ2-5
clone size: few
CDR3 DNA: TGTGCCAGCAGTTTATTCGGGTGGACTAGCGGGAGAGGGGAAGAGACCCAGTACTTC
CDR3 protein: CASSLFGWTSGRGEETQYF

D gene: TRBD1
V gene: TRBV9
J gene: TRBJ2-1
clone size: many
CDR3 DNA: TGTGCCAGCAGCCCACCTGGGACAGACAATGAGCAGTTCTTC
CDR3 protein: CASSPPGTDNEQFF

D gene: TRBD2
V gene: TRBV27
J gene: TRBJ2-5
clone size: few
CDR3 DNA: TGTGCCAGCAGTTTAGGGACTAGCGGGAGGAGCCAAGAGACCCAGTACTTC
CDR3 protein: CASSLGTSGRSQETQYF

D gene: .
V gene: TRBV3-1
J gene: TRBJ1-2
clone size: many
CDR3 DNA: TGTGCCAGCAGCCAGGGTCTAACGGACTATGGCTACACCTTC
CDR3 protein: CASSQGLTDYGYTF

D gene: .
V gene: TRBV3-1
J gene: TRBJ2-5
clone size: many
CDR3 DNA: TGTGCCAGCAGCCAAGGTCAGGACCAAGAGACCCAGTACTTC
CDR3 protein: CASSQGQDQETQYF

D gene: .
V gene: TRBV6-1
J gene: TRBJ1-6
clone size: many
CDR3 DNA: TGTGCCAGCAGGGGGGGGGATTCACCCCTCCACTTT
CDR3 protein: CASRGGDSPLHF

D gene: .
V gene: TRBV15
J gene: TRBJ2-7
clone size: few
CDR3 DNA: TGTGCCACCAGCAGAGATAAGGGGGTCTACGAGCAGTACTTC
CDR3 protein: CATSRDKGVYEQYF

D gene: .
V gene: TRBV28
J gene: TRBJ2-1
clone size: .
CDR3 DNA: TGTGCCAGCAGTTGGAGGGGTGACAATAAGCAGTTCTTC
CDR3 protein: CASSWRGDNKQFF

D gene: TRBD1
V gene: TRBV6-5
J gene: TRBJ1-2
clone size: many
CDR3 DNA: TGTGCCAGCAGGCCCGGGACAGGTCAAGCTAACTATGGCTACACCTTC
CDR3 protein: CASRPGTGQANYGYTF

D gene: .
V gene: TRBV28
J gene: TRBJ1-1
clone size: many
CDR3 DNA: TGTGCCAGCAGTTTAGCCGGGACCCTAAGGGAAGCTTTCTTT
CDR3 protein: CASSLAGTLREAFF

D gene: .
V gene: TRBV18
J gene: TRBJ2-5
clone size: many
CDR3 DNA: TGTGCCAGCTCACGAGGGAACGGGGAGACCCAGTACTTC
CDR3 protein: CASSRGNGETQYF

D gene: TRBD2
V gene: TRBV6-6
J gene: TRBJ2-1
clone size: .
CDR3 DNA: TGTGCCAGCAGTTATCGGGGGGATACCTACAATGAGCAGTTCTTC
CDR3 protein: CASSYRGDTYNEQFF

D gene: .
V gene: TRBV4-1
J gene: TRBJ2-2
clone size: many
CDR3 DNA: TGCGCCAGCAGCCAAGATTTTGGCGGGGAGCTGTTTTTT
CDR3 protein: CASSQDFGGELFF

D gene: .
V gene: TRBV20-1
J gene: TRBJ2-3
clone size: many
CDR3 DNA: TGCAGTGCTAGAGAGTGGATACGCACAGATACGCAGTATTTT
CDR3 protein: CSAREWIRTDTQYF

D gene: TRBD2
V gene: TRBV12-3/TRBV12-4
J gene: TRBJ2-1
clone size: many
CDR3 DNA: TGTGCCAGCTCTCCCGGGACTAGCGGATACAATGAGCAGTTCTTC
CDR3 protein: CASSPGTSGYNEQFF

D gene: .
V gene: TRBV6-1
J gene: TRBJ1-4
clone size: many
CDR3 DNA: TGTGCCAGCAGTTTAACTCTTCGAGGATATGAAAAACTGTTTTTT
CDR3 protein: CASSLTLRGYEKLFF

D gene: .
V gene: TRBV28
J gene: TRBJ2-5
clone size: many
CDR3 DNA: TGTGCCAGCAGTTTATCTAACAGTCAAGAGACCCAGTACTTC
CDR3 protein: CASSLSNSQETQYF

D gene: .
V gene: TRBV9
J gene: TRBJ2-7
clone size: few
CDR3 DNA: TGTGCCAGCAGCGCCCGGCAGGGAGGCGAGCAGTACTTC
CDR3 protein: CASSARQGGEQYF

D gene: TRBD2
V gene: TRBV12-3/TRBV12-4
J gene: TRBJ2-1
clone size: many
CDR3 DNA: TGTGCCAGCAAAGGGACTAGCGGGGCCTACAATGAGCAGTTCTTC
CDR3 protein: CASKGTSGAYNEQFF

D gene: .
V gene: TRBV5-1
J gene: TRBJ1-3
clone size: many
CDR3 DNA: TGCGCCAGCAGCTTGGAACCCCGCTCTGGAAACACCATATATTTT
CDR3 protein: CASSLEPRSGNTIYF

D gene: .
V gene: TRBV20-1
J gene: TRBJ2-1
clone size: few
CDR3 DNA: TGCAGTGCTTATGGGTTGCATAGCGGCAATGAGCAGTTCTTC
CDR3 protein: CSAYGLHSGNEQFF

D gene: TRBD1
V gene: TRBV2
J gene: TRBJ1-5
clone size: many
CDR3 DNA: TGTGCCAGCAGTGAGAGGGACAGCCAAGATCAGCCCCAGCATTTT
CDR3 protein: CASSERDSQDQPQHF

D gene: .
V gene: TRBV11-1
J gene: TRBJ1-2
clone size: many
CDR3 DNA: TGTGCCAGCAGCTTATCAACCGCTAACTATGGCTACACCTTC
CDR3 protein: CASSLSTANYGYTF

D gene: .
V gene: TRBV7-9
J gene: TRBJ1-2
clone size: many
CDR3 DNA: TGTGCCAGCAGCTTAGGGGACGGCTATGGCTACACCTTC
CDR3 protein: CASSLGDGYGYTF

D gene: .
V gene: TRBV5-8
J gene: TRBJ2-3
clone size: many
CDR3 DNA: TGTGCCAGCAGTTGGGGGGACTCAGATACGCAGTATTTT
CDR3 protein: CASSWGDSDTQYF

D gene: .
V gene: TRBV2
J gene: TRBJ2-5
clone size: many
CDR3 DNA: TGTGCCAGCAGGACAGACAGTCAAGAGACCCAGTACTTC
CDR3 protein: CASRTDSQETQYF

D gene: .
V gene: TRBV20-1
J gene: TRBJ1-5
clone size: .
CDR3 DNA: TGCAGTGCTACCGGGACAATTGGACAGCCCCAGCATTTT
CDR3 protein: CSATGTIGQPQHF

D gene: .
V gene: TRBV20-1
J gene: TRBJ1-2
clone size: many
CDR3 DNA: TGCAGTGCTAGTCCTGACAGATGGGGCTACACCTTC
CDR3 protein: CSASPDRWGYTF

D gene: .
V gene: TRBV4-1
J gene: TRBJ1-1
clone size: many
CDR3 DNA: TGCGCCAGCAGCCAGAAGGAGAGCGGTAACACTGAAGCTTTCTTT
CDR3 protein: CASSQKESGNTEAFF

D gene: TRBD2
V gene: TRBV6-5
J gene: TRBJ2-3
clone size: many
CDR3 DNA: TGTGCCAGCAGTTTACTAGCGGCATCGATCACAGATACGCAGTATTTT
CDR3 protein: CASSLLAASITDTQYF

D gene: TRBD1
V gene: TRBV20-1
J gene: TRBJ2-3
clone size: many
CDR3 DNA: TGCAGTGCTAGGGAACAGGGGAGAACAGATACGCAGTATTTT
CDR3 protein: CSAREQGRTDTQYF

D gene: .
V gene: TRBV9
J gene: TRBJ1-1
clone size: .
CDR3 DNA: TGTGCCAGCAGCGTAGCTCAGAGCGGCACTGAAGCTTTCTTT
CDR3 protein: CASSVAQSGTEAFF

D gene: .
V gene: TRBV27
J gene: TRBJ2-3
clone size: many
CDR3 DNA: TGTGCCAGCATTTCCGCTTACACAGATACGCAGTATTTT
CDR3 protein: CASISAYTDTQYF

D gene: TRBD1
V gene: TRBV28
J gene: TRBJ1-2
clone size: many
CDR3 DNA: TGTGCCAGCAGTTCCGGGACAGACTCTGGCTACACCTTC
CDR3 protein: CASSSGTDSGYTF

D gene: .
V gene: TRBV29-1
J gene: TRBJ1-1
clone size: many
CDR3 DNA: TGCAGCGTCCGGCTCGGGGGAAGAGACACTGAAGCTTTCTTT
CDR3 protein: CSVRLGGRDTEAFF

D gene: .
V gene: TRBV12-3/TRBV12-4
J gene: TRBJ1-5
clone size: many
CDR3 DNA: TGTGCCAGCAGTCCCGGGAGCATCCCATATAGCAATCAGCCCCAGCATTTT
CDR3 protein: CASSPGSIPYSNQPQHF

D gene: .
V gene: TRBV10-3
J gene: TRBJ2-2
clone size: many
CDR3 DNA: TGTGCCATCTTAGAAGGGTCCGATAACACCGGGGAGCTGTTTTTT
CDR3 protein: CAILEGSDNTGELFF